This TCR beta chain was sequenced for a study of blood T cell repertoires in COVID-19. Study information: Researchers got acute and convalescent COVID-19 samples from the United States, Italy and Spain. PBMCs, B-cell-depleted T cells, or T cells provided the cDNA or gDNA that made up the material.

Original methodology: Nucleated cell counts were estimated from reference gene primer amplification. The method was immunoSEQ multiplex PCR; TCRdb's version includes in-frame clones alone and lacks a portion of them. That table is the source of V, J and clone size, and D and trimming were worked out from the DNA. The table includes approximately 260,000 clones, roughly 84% detected once. V dropped 5 bases and J dropped 8; count of bases not matched to a gene: 14. Germline lookup yields CDR1 LGHDT and CDR2 YNNKEL (reference sequence). The CDR3 totals 15 residues. The rearrangement joins TRBV3-1 (or the pseudogene TRBV3-2) to TRBJ2-5; the match to TRBD2 covers 7 bases. The clonotype was recovered from a woman in her thirties or forties with active or convalescent COVID-19. Sequencing was done on a sample of peripheral blood. The CDR3 spells CASSNGAGPGGTQYF. The CDR3 coding sequence is TGTGCCAGCAGCAATGGAGCGGGGCCCGGGGGTACCCAGTACTTC.